The TCR beta chain under discussion was sequenced for a study of cytomegalovirus exposure and HLA in healthy donors (dated by TCRdb to about 2017). Regarding the research as a whole: According to an earlier analysis of a few hundred of the donors, about 179 million T cells yielded over 100 million unique TCR beta sequences and 250 to 350 Gb of sequence data. Of the roughly 390 genotyped donors, about 80% fell in the genetic ancestry cluster associated with self-reported Caucasian donors. HLA typing included class I and class II loci at four-digit resolution. About 280 gigabases of sequencing data and 91 million or so unique TCR sequences made up an early release that covered approximately 700 HLA-typed donors. In an earlier analysis of about 590 of the donors, high-throughput TCR beta sequencing was used to judge whether each TCR beta V gene segment behaved as functional or pseudogenic. To study patterns of TCR occurrence, a later analysis re-analyzed previously published TCR beta repertoires from more than 550 donors and added high-resolution HLA genotyping. To predict cytomegalovirus infection status, the study combined high-throughput TCR immunosequencing, statistical association of individual TCRs with disease status, and machine learning. The aim of the study was to test whether cataloging public T cell receptors could identify signatures of past pathogen exposure. Typing coverage differed by locus: A, B, C, DRB1 and DQB1 were typed in about 620-640 donors, DQA1 in approximately 520, DPA1 in 606, and DPB1 in about 450. On average, 235,054 unique TCR beta nucleotide sequences were sequenced per donor among fewer than 500 genotyped donors of the cohort, with about 17% of those sequences being non-productive. In the later analysis, no new phenotypic data were used to find candidate immune exposures; instead, reliance was placed on TCR beta sequences and their occurrence across donors. Donor age, sex, ethnicity and CMV serostatus were collected together with the repertoire data. In a later genetic analysis, genome-wide SNP genotypes for about 65% of the 666 donors were used, and that subset was treated as a discovery cohort. All discovery cohort repertoires had been generated using a single sequencing platform. A separate validation cohort of roughly 120 different subjects was used in addition to the approximately 700-subject first cohort. Using immunosequencing, the study profiled T cell repertoires from 500 to 800 subjects and related those repertoires to cytomegalovirus serostatus. About five DR-DQ haplotypes were handled as single units for association and clustering, since linkage in the cohort was strong. The investigation overall reported the following: A later genetic analysis reported fewer N-insertions in productive TCRs among donors in an Asian-associated ancestry cluster than the roughly 690-donor mean. The study gave a list of around 170 TCR beta chains associated with cytomegalovirus. A later genetic analysis associated a missense DCLRE1C variant with V-gene and J-gene trimming of TCR beta chains, and an independent cohort replicated the association. Only TCR beta chains were sequenced in this cohort, and the absence of alpha or paired-chain data limited detectable features. At a false discovery rate of 0.05, a later analysis linked 15,000 to 20,000 TCR beta sequences to specific HLA alleles. Broadly in line with IMGT annotations, most TCR beta V segments showed up in productive rearrangements about 87% or about 30% of the time in an earlier analysis of approximately 640 of the donors. For the cohort, immune exposure information was limited to CMV serostatus. Because HLA typing was missing for some donors at each locus, association tests included only the typed subset. A later analysis found that most CMV-associated TCR beta chains appeared HLA-restricted, with HLA associations seemingly driven largely by CMV exposure. Assigning TCR associations to individual alleles was difficult when HLA alleles, especially DR and DQ, strongly co-occurred. While some public TCRs were present in many individuals, most TCR sequences turned up only very rarely across donors. According to a later analysis, parvovirus B19, influenza, CMV and Epstein-Barr virus appeared linked to several top co-occurrence clusters. A few of the identified cytomegalovirus-associated TCR beta chains were confirmed in vitro to be specific for cytomegalovirus antigens. The classifier was reported to diagnose cytomegalovirus status with high specificity and sensitivity in both the original and validation cohorts. Because counts were too low, roughly 17 rarely observed V segments, including chromosome 9 orphons, were left out of the earlier analysis of 587 of the donors. According to the authors, the approach could potentially be generalized to other disease states and immunological phenotypes. According to a later analysis, TCR association rates differed among HLA loci, with DRB1 alleles showing the most associated TCRs and HLA-C alleles showing the fewest. Linkage disequilibrium might explain the correlated functional status among segregating V segments, but an unknown experimental factor could not be excluded. Presence/absence analyses assumed roughly uniform sequencing depth across donors, an assumption that may not hold. A further reported finding was that TCR beta sequences accurately predicted the HLA-A and HLA-B alleles for most subjects in the first cohort. Because the 87-base-pair reads could not distinguish some IMGT-functional V segments, including TRBV6-2 and TRBV6-3, those segments were excluded. A cluster of highly shared sequence variants was judged likely to represent a technical artifact of the sequencing pipeline. In a later analysis, HLA-associated TCR beta chains were found to be more clonally expanded and to have lower generation probabilities than equally common non-associated chains.

Library method: the immunoSEQ multiplex PCR assay. A mixture of 60 forward primers for TCR Vbeta segments and 13 reverse primers for TCR Jbeta segments was used in the multiplex PCR. Amplification of the CDR3 region of rearranged TCR beta genes was performed with a multiplex PCR assay on genomic DNA. The amplified TCR beta libraries were sequenced on the Illumina HiSeq System as 87-base-pair reads. As for the original processing: Across the 500 to 850 repertoires, a later analysis counted 60 million to 90 million unique TCR beta chains, around 11 million of which were shared by at least two donors. To remove PCR and sequencing errors, raw reads were error-corrected and collapsed into unique sequences using a nearest-neighbor algorithm that merged closely related sequences. Alignment of CDR3 sequences to IMGT reference sequences was used to assign V, D and J gene segments. Each retained sequence needed at least a six-nucleotide match to both a V gene segment and a J gene segment. Rearrangements were classified as productive when the CDR3 lacked stop codons and remained in frame with V and J, and all other rearrangements were classified as non-productive. CDR3 was defined by IMGT convention, running from the second conserved V-encoded cysteine to the conserved J-encoded phenylalanine. The earlier analysis of some 600 of the donors excluded sequences that lacked an unambiguous match to a single V gene segment. In an earlier analysis of approximately 590 of the donors, V segments were called functional above 56.7% productive rearrangements and were called segregating when the between-donor standard deviation exceeded 5%. A statistical classification framework was built to diagnose cytomegalovirus status from the catalog of TCR beta chain sequences. In a later analysis, V and J genes were assigned by comparing TCR nucleotide sequences against IMGT/GENE-DB human TR gene sequences. The TCRdist pipeline was used in a later analysis to assign CDR3 sequences and most-parsimonious VDJ recombination scenarios. In a later analysis, each TCR beta chain was defined by its CDR3 amino acid sequence together with its V-gene family, and reads without a unique V-gene family were excluded. To address suspected cross-contamination and a sequencing artifact, a later analysis removed a few hundred highly shared, low-generation-probability nucleotide sequences. In a later analysis, a clonal expansion index for each public chain was calculated from normalized within-repertoire ranks of inferred template counts. A later analysis computed generation probabilities with a VDJ recombination model fitted to out-of-frame rearrangements, and checked the results against IGoR. Hypergeometric tests were used in a later analysis to score TCR-TCR, TCR-HLA and TCR-CMV co-occurrence, with a repertoire-size bias correction applied to the TCR pairs. A later analysis estimated false discovery rates by permuting HLA or CMV assignments 20 times. A later analysis grouped co-occurring TCRs with DBSCAN, adding TCRdist sequence similarity when clustering within HLA-allele-positive subsets. Repertoires with fewer than 30,000 or more than 120,000 public chains, plus five repertoires with anomalous nucleotide sharing, were excluded from co-occurrence clustering. TCRdb obtained this table from immuneACCESS and retained in-frame rearrangements with V and J assigned. These tables miss some clones; where compared with another copy, unresolved V genes account for less than half of the shortfall, and the remainder is unexplained. Clonal size and the V and J genes are those of that table, whereas D and trimming came from the DNA. Counted in this sample were about 120,000 clones; 80% of them appeared once. The ten largest clones capture approximately 8.8% of the sample.

The cohort comprised around 690 healthy bone marrow donors. All cohort members were sampled while nominally healthy, although unrecorded immune exposures were likely present. The donor tested CMV seropositive and was one of the 289 seropositive cohort members. Each donor provided a peripheral blood sample, and peripheral blood mononuclear cells were used for TCR beta sequencing. The Qiagen DNeasy Blood Extraction Kit was used to extract genomic DNA from the blood cell samples. CDR1 and CDR2 are drawn from the germline V gene: SGHVS, FQNEAQ. The CDR3 holds 10 amino acids from the cysteine to the phenylalanine. CDR3 DNA only is kept here, 30 bases in frame from base 1. Deletion took 2 bases off V and 11 bases off J, with a span of 4 bases between the germline ends. This clone has a single count. This clone's antigen is unknown. No base quality values were provided; no much bigger clone lies one nucleotide off.

Input material: PBMCs. The TCR was taken from a female donor in good health and CMV-seropositive. Rearrangement joined TRBV7-8 to TRBJ1-5, with no confidently assigned D gene. The DNA is TGTGCCAGCAGCTTACGGGCCCAGCATTTT. Its translation reads: CASSLRAQHF.